This TCR beta chain was sequenced in a study of cytomegalovirus exposure and HLA in healthy donors. Broader study findings: There were several of the most significant clusters that appeared linked to common viral pathogens in a later analysis. The study found most TCR sequences rare, yet found some public TCRs in many donors. A later analysis showed that HLA-associated TCR beta chains had undergone more clonal expansion than equally common others.

Researchers ran the PCR with 60 Vbeta and 13 Jbeta primers. Repertoires were generated with immunoSEQ multiplex PCR, while TCRdb's copy carries only in-frame clones and drops some. The repertoire includes under 200,000 clones, approximately 88% of them detected once, and roughly 0.38% sits in the top ten. CDR3 length: 14 residues. Germline V gives CDR1 MNHEY, CDR2 SMNVEV (reference sequence). V lost 3 bases and J lost 6, with 12 bases in between. As for this clone: The target antigen is unknown.

The receptor's source is a boy younger than 10 in good health and CMV-seronegative. This chain connects TRBV27 to TRBJ2-1, with D possibly matching TRBD2 (6 bases). Sequencing was carried out using PBMCs. This CDR3 reads CASSFGGAGNEQFF. The DNA for the CDR3 is TGTGCCAGCAGTTTCGGGGGTGCCGGCAATGAGCAGTTCTTC.